Below are 10 T cell receptor beta chains sequenced from a single sample in a study of blood T cell repertoires in COVID-19. Produced via immunoSEQ multiplex PCR; TCRdb's table is partial and in-frame only. The sample gives some 100,000 clones, around four fifths of which show up once; approximately 31% is in the top ten. Sequences were obtained from peripheral blood. These receptors came from a man aged 70-80 years with active or convalescent COVID-19.

V and J are TRBV5-4 and TRBJ2-1, with D tentatively TRBD2 (5 bases). The ends were cut back, 2 bases at V and 0 bases at J, with 9 bases in the middle. CDR3 size: 15 residues. Per germline, CDR1 SGHNT and CDR2 YYREEE (reference sequence). The CDR3 spells CASSFPGSSYNEQFF. The CDR3, as DNA: TGTGCCAGCAGCTTCCCGGGGAGCTCCTACAATGAGCAGTTCTTC.

The genes are TRBV7-3 and TRBJ1-1; possible D gene TRBD1, 6 bases. The length of the CDR3 is 15 residues. Germline CDR1 and CDR2: SGHTA and FQGTGA. The V end was cut by 3 bases, the J end by 3 bases, with 14 bases between. The CDR3 nucleotides are TGTGCCAGCAGCTTGGGAACAGGGTCCTACACTGAAGCTTTCTTT. Translating it yields CASSLGTGSYTEAFF.

This clone was seen a few times. The chain uses TRBV24-1 and TRBJ2-7; TRBD1 aligns across 7 bases. After removal of 7 bases from V and 2 bases from J, the junction contained 7 bases not matched to a gene. CDR1 is KGHDR and CDR2 is SFDVKD in the germline V gene. CDR3 length: 14 amino acids. The CDR3 is CATSDAGTAYEQYF. The DNA of the CDR3 is TGTGCCACCAGCGACGCCGGGACAGCCTACGAGCAGTACTTC.

The chain combines TRBV28 with TRBJ1-1, with D unresolved. The CDR3 has 14 amino acids. The germline V gene has CDR1 MDHEN and CDR2 SYDVKM. Deletions cut 3 bases from V and 2 bases from J, with 10 bases between. The CDR3 loop reads CASSFIIFNTEAFF. CDR3 in DNA: TGTGCCAGCAGTTTTATTATATTTAACACTGAAGCTTTCTTT.

The rearrangement links TRBV7-2 to TRBJ1-3; D is possibly TRBD1 (5 bases). V dropped 5 bases and J dropped 0 bases, with 17 bases sitting between them. The CDR3 has 17 residues. Germline V lookup: CDR1 SGHTA, CDR2 FQGNSA. This chain's CDR3 is CASSPQPDRFSGNTIYF. The CDR3 DNA reads as TGTGCCAGCAGCCCCCAACCAGACAGATTCTCTGGAAACACCATATATTTT.

This clone was detected only a few times. The chain employs TRBV2 and TRBJ1-4; D unclear. Trimming took 4 bases from V and 0 from J, leaving 6 bases between them. The CDR3 is 14 amino acids. Germline assignment: CDR1 SNHLY and CDR2 FYNNEI. The CDR3: CASSGQATNEKLFF. CDR3 nucleotides: TGTGCCAGCAGTGGACAAGCAACTAATGAAAAACTGTTTTTT. Variable domain in full (rest from reference TRBV2 and TRBJ1-4): EPEVTQTPSHQVTQMGQEVILRCVPISNHLYFYWYRQILGQKVEFLVSFYNNEISEKSEIFDDQFSVERPDGSNFTLKIRSTKLEDSAMYFCASSGQATNEKLFFGSGTQLSVL.

This clone has only a few counts. This chain connects TRBV12-5 to TRBJ2-3; perhaps TRBD2 as D (6 bases). Germline CDR1 reads LGHNT; CDR2 reads FRNRAP. Between the trimmed V and J ends, which lost 1 base and 3 bases, there was a span of 17 bases. This CDR3 region has 17 residues. CDR3 amino acids: CASGLESLGGLTDTQYF. The CDR3 DNA reads as TGTGCTAGTGGTTTGGAGTCCCTCGGGGGTTTAACAGATACGCAGTATTTT.

This clone was seen only a few times. The chain recombines TRBV6-5 with TRBJ1-2; D may be TRBD1 (6 bases). The germline CDR1 and CDR2 sequences are MNHEY and SVGAGI. The V gene lost 5 bases and the J gene lost 7 bases, with 17 bases spanning the gap. The CDR3 loop spans 14 amino acids. The CDR3 sequence is CASSPRDTGRGYTF. In DNA form, the CDR3 reads TGTGCCAGCAGTCCCCGGGACACGGGTCGTGGCTACACCTTC.

The chain links TRBV5-1 to TRBJ2-5, with 8 bases matching TRBD2. The junction had 10 bases not matched to a gene; V was cut back by 4 bases and J by 5 bases. The germline CDR1 and CDR2 sequences are SGHRS and YFSETQ. This CDR3 has 15 amino acids. The CDR3 region has the DNA TGCGCCAGCAGCCAAGTCAGCGGGAGTGGGGAGACCCAGTACTTC. Amino acid sequence: CASSQVSGSGETQYF.

This rearrangement joins TRBV9 to TRBJ1-1; no firm D call. V was pared by 3 bases and J by 0 bases, with 6 bases between. CDR1 and CDR2 from the germline V gene are SGDLS and YYNGEE. The CDR3 runs to 13 residues. The DNA for the CDR3 is TGTGCCAGCAGCGGTATCCTGAACACTGAAGCTTTCTTT. Its translation is CASSGILNTEAFF.